Listed here are 30 T cell receptor beta chains from one sample, sequenced in a study of T cell repertoires in cytomegalovirus infection. TCRdb recomputed calls from the reads with MiXCR, one row per CDR3 protein. The data show around 260,000 distinct CDR3 sequences, approximately 10% seen once. Sequencing was performed on PBMCs. These receptor sequences come from a human donor in good health (CMV status not recorded). Some clones in this sample may be carry-over from other donors' samples.

This clonotype was seen repeatedly, ten times or more. Written as DNA, the CDR3 is TGTGCCAGCAGCTTAAACCCGGACGCCAGGGCCACTGAAGCTTTCTTT. This gives the protein CASSLNPDARATEAFF. This sequence joins TRBV11-2 and TRBJ1-1; D may be TRBD1 (5 bases). Deletions cut 2 bases from V and 4 bases from J, with 17 bases between. CDR1 is SGHAT, CDR2 FQNNGV, per germline. This CDR3 has 16 amino acids.

This clonotype was observed many times. The chain is built from TRBV7-8 and TRBJ2-5; D is uncertain. This CDR3 comprises 14 residues. V was trimmed by 4 bases and J by 5 bases, leaving 14 bases between them. The germline gives CDR1 SGHVS, CDR2 FQNEAQ. The CDR3 loop reads CASSSGWPQETQYF. In DNA form, the CDR3 reads TGTGCCAGCAGCTCCGGGTGGCCCCAGGAGACCCAGTACTTC.

This clonotype has ten or more counts. CDR3 loop: CASSPSIGTGELFF. The CDR3 DNA reads TGTGCCAGCAGCCCCTCGATAGGCACCGGGGAGCTGTTTTTT. The chain is built from TRBV7-6 and TRBJ2-2; no clear D. This CDR3 spans 14 amino acids. The germline V and J ends were trimmed by 5 bases and 4 bases, with 11 bases remaining between them. Germline CDR1 SGHVS, CDR2 FNYEAQ. Full variable domain (outside the CDR3, taken from reference TRBV7-6 and TRBJ2-2): GAGVSQSPRYKVTKRGQDVALRCDPISGHVSLYWYRQALGQGPEFLTYFNYEAQQDKSGLPNDRFSAERPEGSISTLTIQRTEQRDSAMYRCASSPSIGTGELFFGEGSRLTVL.

This clonotype has at least ten counts. The chain recombines TRBV11-2 with TRBJ1-1; D unresolved. This CDR3 is built from 13 residues. The V gene's germline CDR1 is SGHAT and CDR2 FQNNGV. The germline V and J ends were trimmed by 1 base and 7 bases, with 10 bases remaining between them. DNA for the CDR3: TGTGCCAGCAGCTTAGGGGTGATCGGTGAAGCTTTCTTT. This translates into CASSLGVIGEAFF.

The rearrangement uses TRBV29-1 and TRBJ2-1; no clear D gene. The ends were cut back, 4 bases at V and 8 bases at J, with 9 bases in the middle. CDR3 length equals 11 residues. Germline assignment: CDR1 SQVTM and CDR2 ANQGSEA. The CDR3 region is CSVVGTHEQFF. The CDR3 DNA sequence: TGCAGCGTTGTGGGCACGCATGAGCAGTTCTTC.

This clonotype was detected many times. This sequence joins TRBV28 and TRBJ2-3, with 9 bases fitting TRBD2. Germline-derived CDR1 and CDR2 are MDHEN and SYDVKM. V trimming: 5 bases; J trimming: 5 bases; junction bases outside the gene matches: 8. The CDR3 loop spans 15 amino acids. The CDR3 nucleotides read TGTGCCAGCAGTCAGCGGGGGGCCATGGGAGATACGCAGTATTTT. It encodes CASSQRGAMGDTQYF. The variable domain in full, completed from reference TRBV28 and TRBJ2-3, reads DVKVTQSSRYLVKRTGEKVFLECVQDMDHENMFWYRQDPGLGLRLIYFSYDVKMKEKGDIPEGYSVSREKKERFSLILESASTNQTSMYLCASSQRGAMGDTQYFGPGTRLTVL.

This chain joins TRBV10-3 and TRBJ1-5; the D is unclear. Germline lookup yields CDR1 ENHRY and CDR2 SYGVKD. V lost 6 bases, J lost 5 bases, and 11 bases lay in between. This CDR3 has 13 amino acids. The CDR3 region has the DNA TGTGCCATCAGACCAGACGGTTATCAGCCCCAGCATTTT. Translated, it gives CAIRPDGYQPQHF.

V and J are TRBV29-1 and TRBJ1-3; TRBD1 might be the D (6 bases). Germline values: CDR1 SQVTM, CDR2 ANQGSEA. This CDR3 has 16 amino acids. Trimming took 6 bases from V and 0 from J, leaving 18 bases between them. For the CDR3, the DNA is TGCAGCGTAATAGGGGGGGCCACGAGCTCTGGAAACACCATATATTTT. This gives the protein CSVIGGATSSGNTIYF.

There are many counts of this clonotype. V and J are TRBV5-6 and TRBJ1-1; maybe TRBD1 (5 bases). The CDR3 has 14 amino acids. CDR1 is SGHDT, CDR2 YYEEEE, per germline. V lost 2 bases and J lost 0, with 8 bases in between. The chain's CDR3 is CASSFTGLNTEAFF. The CDR3 region has the DNA TGTGCCAGCAGCTTCACAGGACTGAACACTGAAGCTTTCTTT.

In its sample, this clonotype was seen many times. The CDR3, as DNA: TGTGCCAGCAGCTTAGGGGGGACAGCGAATGAGCAGTTCTTC. It is translated as CASSLGGTANEQFF. The J gene is TRBJ2-1, the V gene TRBV7-2; TRBD1 aligns across 7 bases. Germline-derived CDR1 and CDR2 are SGHTA and FQGNSA. The CDR3 has 14 amino acids. With 1 base clipped from V and 7 bases from J, the junction kept 4 bases outside the gene matches. Full variable domain (rest looked up from reference TRBV7-2 and TRBJ2-1): GAGVSQSPSNKVTEKGKDVELRCDPISGHTALYWYRQSLGQGLEFLIYFQGNSAPDKSGLPSDRFSAERTGGSVSTLTIQRTQQEDSAVYLCASSLGGTANEQFFGPGTRLTVL.

This clonotype came up many times. The chain uses TRBV11-1 and TRBJ2-1; a possible D gene is TRBD1 (6 bases). The germline CDR1 and CDR2 sequences are SGHAT and FQDESV (reference sequence). Trimming shortened V by 5 bases and J by 9 bases, and 17 bases separated the two germline ends. CDR3 size: 14 residues. CDR3 nucleotide sequence: TGTGCCAGCAGCATACAGGGTAAGGGAAGTGAGCAGTTCTTC. Its protein product is CASSIQGKGSEQFF.

This clonotype showed up many times. The CDR3 nucleotides are TGTGCCAGCAGCTATCAACGGACGACTAACTATGGCTACACCTTC. Its protein is CASSYQRTTNYGYTF. The chain links TRBV7-2 to TRBJ1-2; D is uncertain. Germline lookup yields CDR1 SGHTA and CDR2 FQGNSA. The ends were cut back, 4 bases at V and 0 bases at J, with 12 bases in the middle. The CDR3 runs 15 residues. The variable domain in full, with the rest retrieved from reference TRBV7-2 and TRBJ1-2, is GAGVSQSPSNKVTEKGKDVELRCDPISGHTALYWYRQSLGQGLEFLIYFQGNSAPDKSGLPSDRFSAERTGGSVSTLTIQRTQQEDSAVYLCASSYQRTTNYGYTFGSGTRLTVV.

In its sample, this clonotype was seen a few times. The chain joins TRBV5-5 to TRBJ2-7, with D possibly being TRBD1 (6 bases). Germline CDR1 SGHKS, CDR2 YYEKEE (reference sequence). The V and J ends lost 7 bases and 6 bases respectively, with 8 bases between them. The CDR3 is 10 residues long. The CDR3 DNA reads TGTGCCAGCGGACAGTCCGAGCAGTACTTC. This translates into CASGQSEQYF.

This clonotype was seen a few times. The CDR3 DNA reads as TGTGCCAGCAGCTTAAATGTCCTAGGTATTTCCAATGAGCAGTTCTTC. It translates to CASSLNVLGISNEQFF. The chain carries TRBV7-2 and TRBJ2-1; D is uncertain. V dropped 2 bases and J dropped 6 bases, with 17 bases sitting between them. Germline V CDR1 and CDR2: SGHTA, FQGNSA. The CDR3 runs to 16 residues. The variable domain in full, completed from reference TRBV7-2 and TRBJ2-1, reads GAGVSQSPSNKVTEKGKDVELRCDPISGHTALYWYRQSLGQGLEFLIYFQGNSAPDKSGLPSDRFSAERTGGSVSTLTIQRTQQEDSAVYLCASSLNVLGISNEQFFGPGTRLTVL.

This clonotype was counted many times. The rearrangement links TRBV7-2 to TRBJ1-1, with TRBD1 identical over 7 bases. The CDR3 consists of 15 residues. CDR1 is SGHTA, CDR2 FQGNSA, per germline. Trimming cost V 2 bases and J 1 base; bases outside gene matches: 4. The CDR3 DNA is TGTGCCAGCAGCTTAATTACAGGGGCGAACACTGAAGCTTTCTTT. Amino acid sequence: CASSLITGANTEAFF.

This clonotype came up many times. V and J are TRBV7-2 and TRBJ2-7; TRBD2 matches 7 bases. The germline CDR1 and CDR2 sequences are SGHTA and FQGNSA. The CDR3 length is 14 residues. J lost 3 bases, V lost 8 bases, and 10 bases had no gene match. The CDR3 DNA reads TGTGCCAGCCAGCCCGGGGGGATCCTCTACGAGCAGTACTTC. Protein product: CASQPGGILYEQYF.

There are many counts of this clonotype. This rearrangement joins TRBV7-6 to TRBJ1-5, with a possible D match to TRBD1 (6 bases). CDR3 length: 15 residues. The V end was cut by 0 bases, the J end by 5 bases, with 11 bases between. Germline assignment: CDR1 SGHVS and CDR2 FNYEAQ. CDR3 in amino acids: CASSLANRADQPQHF. The CDR3 bases are TGTGCCAGCAGCTTAGCGAACAGGGCGGATCAGCCCCAGCATTTT.

This clonotype occurred a few times. The V call is TRBV7-2, the J call TRBJ2-1; no reliable D call. The CDR3 has 16 amino acids. Germline assignment: CDR1 SGHTA and CDR2 FQGNSA. With 5 bases removed from V and 7 bases from J, the gap between germline ends came to 21 bases. CDR3: CASSTPGSNSRNEQFF. In DNA form, the CDR3 reads TGTGCCAGCAGCACCCCGGGTAGCAACTCGAGGAATGAGCAGTTCTTC.

This clonotype was detected ten times or more. The chain carries TRBV7-2 and TRBJ2-5; 8 bases are shared with TRBD1. The germline CDR1 and CDR2 sequences are SGHTA and FQGNSA. The CDR3 runs to 17 residues. V was clipped by 3 bases and J by 3 bases; unmatched bases: 12. The CDR3 is CASSFSFGQGLEETQYF. The CDR3 nucleotides read TGTGCCAGCAGCTTTAGTTTTGGACAGGGCCTCGAAGAGACCCAGTACTTC.

This clonotype came up a few times. The rearrangement joins TRBV5-1 to TRBJ1-3; unclear D gene. Germline CDR1 is SGHRS and CDR2 is YFSETQ. This CDR3 has 13 residues. V lost 3 bases and J lost 2, with 6 bases in between. DNA for the CDR3: TGCGCCAGCAGCTCCATAGCTGGAAACACCATATATTTT. Its protein product is CASSSIAGNTIYF.

The V call is TRBV12-3 or TRBV12-4, the J call TRBJ1-2; D unclear. This CDR3 has 12 amino acids. V was shortened by 3 bases and J by 8 bases, with 10 bases between the two germline ends. CDR3 residues: CASSFSLGGYTF. The CDR3 DNA is TGTGCCAGCAGTTTTAGTCTAGGGGGCTACACCTTC.

This clonotype was counted at least ten times. The gene calls are TRBV7-2 and TRBJ2-1, with 11 bases that match TRBD2. CDR1 is SGHTA and CDR2 is FQGNSA in the germline V gene. The CDR3 totals 16 residues. V shed 6 bases and J 4 bases; nucleotides not matched to a gene: 8. The CDR3 loop reads CASSLKGTSGYNEQFF. For the CDR3, the DNA is TGTGCCAGCAGTTTGAAGGGGACTAGCGGATACAATGAGCAGTTCTTC.

In its sample, this clonotype was seen a few times. The chain combines TRBV7-2 with TRBJ2-3; 9 nucleotides align to TRBD2. The CDR3 consists of 16 residues. Germline loops: CDR1 SGHTA, CDR2 FQGNSA. The junction had 4 bases not matched to a gene; V was cut back by 1 base and J by 2 bases. DNA for the CDR3: TGTGCCAGCAGCTTAGACGCGGGAGGGTACACAGATACGCAGTATTTT. Amino acid sequence: CASSLDAGGYTDTQYF. Looking up the rest from reference TRBV7-2 and TRBJ2-3 gives the full variable domain: GAGVSQSPSNKVTEKGKDVELRCDPISGHTALYWYRQSLGQGLEFLIYFQGNSAPDKSGLPSDRFSAERTGGSVSTLTIQRTQQEDSAVYLCASSLDAGGYTDTQYFGPGTRLTVL.

This clonotype was observed many times. The chain recombines TRBV7-2 with TRBJ2-2; D ambiguous. Trimming removed 0 bases from V and 0 bases from J, with 8 bases in between. The CDR3 runs 16 residues. Germline-derived CDR1 and CDR2 are SGHTA and FQGNSA. The CDR3 sequence: CASSLAGGTNTGELFF. The CDR3 bases are TGTGCCAGCAGCTTAGCGGGCGGAACGAACACCGGGGAGCTGTTTTTT. The whole variable domain, remainder taken from reference TRBV7-2 and TRBJ2-2, is GAGVSQSPSNKVTEKGKDVELRCDPISGHTALYWYRQSLGQGLEFLIYFQGNSAPDKSGLPSDRFSAERTGGSVSTLTIQRTQQEDSAVYLCASSLAGGTNTGELFFGEGSRLTVL.

This clonotype showed up many times. The rearrangement uses TRBV12-3 or TRBV12-4 and TRBJ2-7, with D perhaps matching TRBD1 (6 bases). This CDR3 spans 14 amino acids. Trimming removed 8 bases at V and 3 bases at J, with 17 bases between. The CDR3 coding sequence is TGTGCCAGCGGGCCTCTTACAGGGAACTACGAGCAGTACTTC. Amino acids: CASGPLTGNYEQYF.

The chain uses TRBV5-1 and TRBJ1-1, with 7 bases aligning to TRBD1. In germline, CDR1 is SGHRS, CDR2 YFSETQ. Trimming cost V 2 bases and J 4 bases; bases outside gene matches: 5. The CDR3 contains 14 residues. The CDR3 coding sequence is TGCGCCAGCAGCTTATGGACAGGAGGCACTGAAGCTTTCTTT. Translated, it gives CASSLWTGGTEAFF.

Note on this clonotype: The junction departs from germline at one end; a sequencing error may be responsible. The chain carries TRBV7-7 and TRBJ2-1; 10 positions match TRBD2. Germline V gene data show CDR1 as SSHAT and CDR2 as FNYEAQ (reference sequence). CDR3 length: 15 residues. DNA of the CDR3: TGTGCTAGCAGCCCGTCCCTAGCGGGAGTTAGTGAGCAGTTCTTC. Translating gives CASSPSLAGVSEQFF.

This clonotype was picked up many times. This CDR3 is CASSYSAQGAIQPQHF. CDR3 bases: TGTGCCAGCAGTTACTCGGCACAGGGGGCGATTCAGCCCCAGCATTTT. The chain links TRBV6-8 to TRBJ1-5; the match to TRBD1 covers 9 bases. The CDR3 runs 16 residues. CDR1 MNHGY and CDR2 SAAAGT come from the germline V gene. Losses at the gene ends were 0 bases for V and 6 bases for J; bases not matched to a gene: 6.

The V and J genes are TRBV6-1 and TRBJ2-3, with TRBD2 as a possible D gene (6 bases). CDR3 length: 14 amino acids. Germline-derived CDR1 and CDR2 are MNHNS and SASEGT. Trimming took off 3 bases at V and 2 bases at J, with 9 bases between the two ends. The CDR3 region has the DNA TGTGCCAGCAGTGAGGGGGGAAACACAGATACGCAGTATTTT. Translating it yields CASSEGGNTDTQYF.

This clonotype was recorded at least ten times. This chain joins TRBV6-2 or TRBV6-3 and TRBJ1-1; D ambiguous. This CDR3 comprises 13 residues. V gave up 2 bases and J gave up 1 base, with 5 bases separating them. Germline V gives CDR1 MNHEY, CDR2 SVGEGT. The CDR3 DNA reads TGTGCCAGCAGTTACGCAGGGAACACTGAAGCTTTCTTT. Its protein product is CASSYAGNTEAFF.